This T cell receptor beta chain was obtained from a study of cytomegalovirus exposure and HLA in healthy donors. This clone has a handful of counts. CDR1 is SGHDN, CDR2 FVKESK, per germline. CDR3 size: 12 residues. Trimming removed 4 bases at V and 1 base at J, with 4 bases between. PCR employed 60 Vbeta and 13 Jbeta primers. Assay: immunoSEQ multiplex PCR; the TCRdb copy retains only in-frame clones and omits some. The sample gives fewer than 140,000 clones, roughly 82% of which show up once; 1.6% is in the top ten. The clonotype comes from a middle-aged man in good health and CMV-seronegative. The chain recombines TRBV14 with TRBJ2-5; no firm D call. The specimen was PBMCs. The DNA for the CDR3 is TGTGCCAGCAGCCTGGCCCAAGAGACCCAGTACTTC. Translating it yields CASSLAQETQYF. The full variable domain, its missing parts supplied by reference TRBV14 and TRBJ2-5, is EAGVTQFPSHSVIEKGQTVTLRCDPISGHDNLYWYRRVMGKEIKFLLHFVKESKQDESGMPNNRFLAERTGGTYSTLKVQPAELEDSGVYFCASSLAQETQYFGPGTRLLVL.